This TCR beta chain emerged from a study of diagnostic markers for celiac disease. Each CDR3 protein gets one entry in TCRdb, which reprocessed the reads and gives no DNA. Its table records roughly 2,000 distinct CDR3 sequences. This clonotype is large by frequency. CDR3 length: 12 amino acids. The germline CDR1 and CDR2 sequences are SGHDT and YYEEEE. The rearrangement joins TRBV5-6 to TRBJ1-5. The origin of this receptor is a human donor. This table probably holds off-target reads from a library built for another chain. Sequenced input: either unsorted cells or a sorted T cell fraction (not recorded which). This CDR3 is CASSSLNQPQHF.